A selection of T cell receptor beta chains follows, all from one sample in a study of blood T cell repertoires in COVID-19. The protocol was immunoSEQ multiplex PCR, while the TCRdb copy is restricted to in-frame clones and leaves out a portion. Of approximately 280,000 clones in the sample, approximately 84% were seen once. The sample comprised peripheral blood. The receptors stem from a human donor with COVID-19, enrolled during active disease. The donor label of this sample is uncertain. Each CDR3 is given with its conserved first and last residue. A D gene is named only where the DNA matches it firmly. Clone size, where shown, is once, few, many, or a class for clones that have expanded.

D	J	V	size	DNA	CDR3
-	TRBJ1-2	TRBV30	-	TGTGCCTGGAGGAGGGAGGGATATGGCTACACCTTC	CAWRREGYGYTF
-	TRBJ2-1	TRBV12-3/TRBV12-4	-	TGTGCCAGCAGTTTACAGTTCTCGCAGTTCTTC	CASSLQFSQFF
-	TRBJ1-4	TRBV2	-	TGTGCCACCTCGTGGCAGGGTGATGAAAAACTGTTTTTT	CATSWQGDEKLFF
TRBD1	TRBJ1-1	TRBV10-1	-	TGCGCCAGCAGAGCGACAGGGGGGGAAGCTTTCTTT	CASRATGGEAFF
-	TRBJ1-1	TRBV19	-	TGTGCCAGTAGCCCCCCCGACACTGAAGCTTTCTTT	CASSPPDTEAFF
-	TRBJ1-4	TRBV29-1	-	TGCAGCGTTGGGCGCCCTGGAGGTGAAAAACTGTTTTTT	CSVGRPGGEKLFF
TRBD1	TRBJ1-6	TRBV27	-	TGTGCCAGCAGCCCGACAGGGCGCCAATATAATTCACCCCTCCACTTT	CASSPTGRQYNSPLHF
TRBD2	TRBJ2-3	TRBV2	-	TGTGCCAGCAGGGGGGGGGTTAGCACAGATACGCAGTATTTT	CASRGGVSTDTQYF
TRBD1	TRBJ2-2	TRBV5-5	-	TGTGCCAGCAGCTTCGGACAGGGGGCCACCGGGGAGCTGTTTTTT	CASSFGQGATGELFF
TRBD1	TRBJ1-4	TRBV10-2	-	TGCGCCAGCACGGGACAGACGAATGAAAAACTGTTTTTT	CASTGQTNEKLFF
TRBD1	TRBJ2-5	TRBV2	-	TGTGCCAGCAGTGATTTCACAGGGGTCCAAGAGACCCAGTACTTC	CASSDFTGVQETQYF
-	TRBJ2-7	TRBV20-1	-	TGCAGTGCTAGTTCGGTAGGCAGGGCGACCTACGAGCAGTACTTC	CSASSVGRATYEQYF
-	TRBJ1-2	TRBV2	-	TGTGCCAGCAGTGAGAGCAGGGTGTTTGGCTACACCTTC	CASSESRVFGYTF
-	TRBJ2-1	TRBV4-1	-	TGCGCCAGCAGCCAAGCAGCATCAGGGGTTTCCTACAATGAGCAGTTCTTC	CASSQAASGVSYNEQFF
-	TRBJ2-1	TRBV2	many	TGTGCCAGCAGTGAAGCGCGACAGACAGGCGAGCAGTTCTTC	CASSEARQTGEQFF
-	TRBJ1-1	TRBV7-9	-	TGTGCCAGCAGCTTAGGGGTGGAGGGGACCACTGAAGCTTTCTTT	CASSLGVEGTTEAFF
-	TRBJ1-2	TRBV6-4	-	TGTGCCAGCAGTGACTCTGGGGCCCGCGACTATGGCTACACCTTC	CASSDSGARDYGYTF
-	TRBJ2-3	TRBV7-3	-	TGTGCCAGCAGCTCGGTCCGTAGCACAGATACGCAGTATTTT	CASSSVRSTDTQYF
-	TRBJ2-3	TRBV7-3	-	TGTGCCAGCAGCTTAGCGGGCAACACAGATACGCAGTATTTT	CASSLAGNTDTQYF
TRBD2	TRBJ2-7	TRBV20-1	-	TGCAGTGCTAGTCTCGGGAGGGGCTACGAGCAGTACTTC	CSASLGRGYEQYF
-	TRBJ1-5	TRBV19	-	TGTGCCAGTAGTACAACAGGGATTAGCAATCAGCCCCAGCATTTT	CASSTTGISNQPQHF
-	TRBJ2-7	TRBV20-1	-	TGCAGTGCTGTGAGCTCCTACGAGCAGTACTTC	CSAVSSYEQYF
-	TRBJ2-7	TRBV5-6	-	TGTGCCAGCAGCTTGTCAGGGTGGCACGAGCAGTACTTC	CASSLSGWHEQYF
TRBD2	TRBJ2-1	TRBV6-5	once	TGTGCCAGCAAACTAGCGGGAGGTTACAATGAGCAGTTCTTC	CASKLAGGYNEQFF
-	TRBJ1-2	TRBV2	-	TGTGCCAGCAGTGGGGACACAACTAACTATGGCTACACCTTC	CASSGDTTNYGYTF
TRBD1	TRBJ1-2	TRBV5-6	many	TGTGCCAGCAGCACATCGGGACAGGTGAACTTTTATGGCTACACCTTC	CASSTSGQVNFYGYTF
-	TRBJ1-2	TRBV2	many	TGTGCCAGCAGTGAACTGCGGACAATTTATGGCTACACCTTC	CASSELRTIYGYTF
TRBD2	TRBJ2-3	TRBV5-1	-	TGCGCCAGCAGCTATACAGCGGGAGGATCAGATACGCAGTATTTT	CASSYTAGGSDTQYF
TRBD2	TRBJ2-1	TRBV28	-	TGTGCCAGCAATCCCGCGGGGCGGGGGGCTTTAAATGAGCAGTTCTTC	CASNPAGRGALNEQFF
-	TRBJ1-5	TRBV20-1	-	TGCAGTGCTAGTGCCTTGAGTCAGCCCCAGCATTTT	CSASALSQPQHF
-	TRBJ2-7	TRBV3-1/TRBV3-2	-	TGTGCCAGCAGCCAAGGAGGTCCCTACGAGCAGTACTTC	CASSQGGPYEQYF
TRBD1	TRBJ1-5	TRBV28	-	TGTGCCAGCAGTCCTGGGACAGTGAGAAATCAGCCCCAGCATTTT	CASSPGTVRNQPQHF
-	TRBJ1-2	TRBV12-3/TRBV12-4	-	TGTGCCAGCAGTTTAGCGCGGGTAGGAGGCTACACCTTC	CASSLARVGGYTF
-	TRBJ2-5	TRBV7-8	-	TGTGCCAGCAGCCCCCGCAGGCGCGGAGGAGGGACCCAGTACTTC	CASSPRRRGGGTQYF
-	TRBJ1-2	TRBV5-6	few	TGTGCCAGCAGCTTGGCCGCTAGGGGGAACTATGGCTACACCTTC	CASSLAARGNYGYTF
TRBD1	TRBJ2-3	TRBV5-6	-	TGTGCCAGCAGCGCGACAGGGTCCACAGATACGCAGTATTTT	CASSATGSTDTQYF
-	TRBJ2-7	TRBV27	-	TGTGCCAGCAGTTCCCGGACTCATTTCAACTACGAGCAGTACTTC	CASSSRTHFNYEQYF
-	TRBJ1-5	TRBV4-3	-	TGCGCCAGCAGCCAAGATCCGGCGGGGAATCAGCCCCAGCATTTT	CASSQDPAGNQPQHF
TRBD1	TRBJ1-3	TRBV28	-	TGTGCCAGCATTGATCGACAGGGAAGCTCTGGAAACACCATATATTTT	CASIDRQGSSGNTIYF
TRBD2	TRBJ2-3	TRBV2	-	TGTGCCAGCAGTCCTCTAGCGGGAGGTTACACAGATACGCAGTATTTT	CASSPLAGGYTDTQYF
-	TRBJ1-5	TRBV3-1/TRBV3-2	-	TGTGCCAGCAGCCAAGGAACAGGGTTGGGCAATCAGCCCCAGCATTTT	CASSQGTGLGNQPQHF
TRBD2	TRBJ2-1	TRBV4-2	-	TGTGCCAGCAGCCAAGACTCGGGCACGGGAGCGGGGTACAATGAGCAGTTCTTC	CASSQDSGTGAGYNEQFF
-	TRBJ2-7	TRBV27	-	TGTGCCAGCGCCTACACAGGGCTGGGGTACTACGAGCAGTACTTC	CASAYTGLGYYEQYF
-	TRBJ2-5	TRBV29-1	-	TGCAGCGTAGGGACAATGGGCCAAGAGACCCAGTACTTC	CSVGTMGQETQYF
TRBD2	TRBJ2-7	TRBV3-1/TRBV3-2	-	TGTGCCAGCAGCCAGGGACTAGCGGGGACCTACGAGCAGTACTTC	CASSQGLAGTYEQYF